A selection of T cell receptor beta chains follows, all from one sample in a study of cytomegalovirus exposure and HLA in healthy donors. Assay: immunoSEQ multiplex PCR; the TCRdb copy retains only in-frame clones and omits some. Of just over 150,000 clones in the sample, 60% to 80% were seen once. The material sequenced was PBMCs. Source of these receptors: a woman between 50 and 59 years old in good health and CMV-seropositive. Each CDR3 is given with its conserved first and last residue. D genes are given only for firm matches. Clone size is stated in some rows and not others, as once, few, many or a class when expanded.

J gene: TRBJ1-5
clone size: few
D gene: -
V gene: TRBV10-2
CDR3 DNA: TGCGCCAGCAGTGATTCGCAGATTGGCAATCAGCCCCAGCATTTT
CDR3 protein: CASSDSQIGNQPQHF

J gene: TRBJ2-3
clone size: -
D gene: -
V gene: TRBV11-3
CDR3 DNA: TGTGCCAGCAGCTCTGGACTTACAGATACGCAGTATTTT
CDR3 protein: CASSSGLTDTQYF

J gene: TRBJ2-1
clone size: -
D gene: -
V gene: TRBV28
CDR3 DNA: TGTGCCACCGTGGGGGGGCCGGGTGAGCAGTTCTTC
CDR3 protein: CATVGGPGEQFF

J gene: TRBJ2-5
clone size: few
D gene: TRBD2
V gene: TRBV2
CDR3 DNA: TGTGCCAGCACCCTGGGACTAGCGGGGGAGGGAGAGACCCAGTACTTC
CDR3 protein: CASTLGLAGEGETQYF

J gene: TRBJ1-2
clone size: -
D gene: TRBD1
V gene: TRBV2
CDR3 DNA: TGTGCCGCGTTGGGGACAGGAGACTATGGCTACACCTTC
CDR3 protein: CAALGTGDYGYTF

J gene: TRBJ2-7
clone size: once
D gene: TRBD2
V gene: TRBV19
CDR3 DNA: TGTGCGGTTATAGCGGGACCCTACGAGCAGTACTTC
CDR3 protein: CAVIAGPYEQYF

J gene: TRBJ1-4
clone size: -
D gene: -
V gene: TRBV27
CDR3 DNA: TGTGCCAGCAGGTTTTTCGGCAAGGGGGAAAAACTGTTTTTT
CDR3 protein: CASRFFGKGEKLFF

J gene: TRBJ2-7
clone size: -
D gene: -
V gene: TRBV20-1
CDR3 DNA: TGCAGTGCTAGACTAGCCTACGAGCAGTACTTC
CDR3 protein: CSARLAYEQYF

J gene: TRBJ2-7
clone size: -
D gene: -
V gene: TRBV15
CDR3 DNA: TGTGCCACCAGCAGGACTGTACTCAACGAGCAGTACTTC
CDR3 protein: CATSRTVLNEQYF

J gene: TRBJ2-7
clone size: -
D gene: TRBD1
V gene: TRBV2
CDR3 DNA: TGTGCCAGCAGCACAAGCGGGACAGGGGGCTACGAGCAGTACTTC
CDR3 protein: CASSTSGTGGYEQYF

J gene: TRBJ2-7
clone size: -
D gene: TRBD2
V gene: TRBV7-3
CDR3 DNA: TGTGCCAGCAGTAGCGGGGGTAGCGACGAGCAGTACTTC
CDR3 protein: CASSSGGSDEQYF

J gene: TRBJ2-1
clone size: once
D gene: TRBD1
V gene: TRBV5-4
CDR3 DNA: TGTGCCAGCAGCACCGGGGACAGGAACAGCAATGAGCAGTTCTTC
CDR3 protein: CASSTGDRNSNEQFF

J gene: TRBJ1-3
clone size: -
D gene: -
V gene: TRBV7-8
CDR3 DNA: TGTGCCAGCAGCTTAGGAGCCAACTCTGGAAACACCATATATTTT
CDR3 protein: CASSLGANSGNTIYF

J gene: TRBJ1-1
clone size: -
D gene: -
V gene: TRBV28
CDR3 DNA: TGTGCCAGCAGTCCCGAATCGAGGCGAGAAGCTTTCTTT
CDR3 protein: CASSPESRREAFF

J gene: TRBJ2-3
clone size: -
D gene: TRBD2
V gene: TRBV7-2
CDR3 DNA: TGTGCCAGCAGCTTTAGACGGGGGGAACTCACAGATACGCAGTATTTT
CDR3 protein: CASSFRRGELTDTQYF

J gene: TRBJ2-7
clone size: -
D gene: -
V gene: TRBV7-9
CDR3 DNA: TGTGCCCTTCCAGAGGAGGGGGGGGCTCCTACCTACGAGCAGTACTTC
CDR3 protein: CALPEEGGAPTYEQYF

J gene: TRBJ1-2
clone size: -
D gene: TRBD1
V gene: TRBV19
CDR3 DNA: TGTGCCAGTAGTTCCAGACAGGGGGTTAACTATGGCTACACCTTC
CDR3 protein: CASSSRQGVNYGYTF

J gene: TRBJ1-2
clone size: -
D gene: TRBD1
V gene: TRBV19
CDR3 DNA: TGTGCCAGTAGTACAGGGGGCAACTATGGCTACACCTTC
CDR3 protein: CASSTGGNYGYTF

J gene: TRBJ2-7
clone size: -
D gene: -
V gene: TRBV4-1
CDR3 DNA: TGCGCCAGCAGCTTGTTAGAGAGTACCTACGAGCAGTACTTC
CDR3 protein: CASSLLESTYEQYF

J gene: TRBJ2-5
clone size: -
D gene: -
V gene: TRBV5-1
CDR3 DNA: TGCGCCAGCAGCTCAACCGGGGGAGGAGAGACCCAGTACTTC
CDR3 protein: CASSSTGGGETQYF

J gene: TRBJ2-7
clone size: -
D gene: -
V gene: TRBV21-1
CDR3 DNA: TGTGCCAGCAGCAAAGAGTCGGCAGGGGGCTCCTACGAGCAGTACTTC
CDR3 protein: CASSKESAGGSYEQYF

J gene: TRBJ1-1
clone size: -
D gene: -
V gene: TRBV10-3
CDR3 DNA: TGTGCCATCAGTGATTCATGGCGGGGGCTGAACACTGAAGCTTTCTTT
CDR3 protein: CAISDSWRGLNTEAFF

J gene: TRBJ1-6
clone size: -
D gene: -
V gene: TRBV21-1
CDR3 DNA: TGTGCCAGCAGCAAAGCGTGGAGAGCTAATTCACCCCTCCACTTT
CDR3 protein: CASSKAWRANSPLHF

J gene: TRBJ2-1
clone size: -
D gene: TRBD2
V gene: TRBV29-1
CDR3 DNA: TGCAGCGTTGTAACGGGAGGGTCCGATGAGCAGTTCTTC
CDR3 protein: CSVVTGGSDEQFF

J gene: TRBJ2-7
clone size: -
D gene: TRBD1
V gene: TRBV6-1
CDR3 DNA: TGTGCCAGCAGAGGGACAGACACTTACTACGAGCAGTACTTC
CDR3 protein: CASRGTDTYYEQYF

J gene: TRBJ1-4
clone size: -
D gene: TRBD1
V gene: TRBV7-2
CDR3 DNA: TGTGCCAGCAGCTTAAACGCAGGGGGCACTGAAAAACTGTTTTTT
CDR3 protein: CASSLNAGGTEKLFF

J gene: TRBJ2-6
clone size: -
D gene: -
V gene: TRBV21-1
CDR3 DNA: TGTGCCAGCAGCAAAGAACAGAATCCTGAATTGGGGGCCAACGTCCTGACTTTC
CDR3 protein: CASSKEQNPELGANVLTF

J gene: TRBJ2-3
clone size: -
D gene: -
V gene: TRBV4-1
CDR3 DNA: TGCGCCAGCAGCCAAGGCGTAACAGATACGCAGTATTTT
CDR3 protein: CASSQGVTDTQYF

J gene: TRBJ1-4
clone size: -
D gene: -
V gene: TRBV6-4
CDR3 DNA: TGTGCCAGCAGTGACTCGCTCGGAAAACTGTTTTTT
CDR3 protein: CASSDSLGKLFF

J gene: TRBJ2-1
clone size: -
D gene: TRBD2
V gene: TRBV19
CDR3 DNA: TGTGCCAGTAGCAGCGGGGCGCGGGAGAATGAGCAGTTCTTC
CDR3 protein: CASSSGARENEQFF

J gene: TRBJ2-4
clone size: once
D gene: TRBD2
V gene: TRBV28
CDR3 DNA: TGTGCCAGCAGGCCTAGCGGTGGCGGAAACATTCAGTACTTC
CDR3 protein: CASRPSGGGNIQYF

J gene: TRBJ2-1
clone size: -
D gene: -
V gene: TRBV2
CDR3 DNA: TGTGCCAGCAGAGAGTACAATGAGCAGTTCTTC
CDR3 protein: CASREYNEQFF

J gene: TRBJ1-1
clone size: -
D gene: TRBD1
V gene: TRBV5-4
CDR3 DNA: TGTGCCAGCAGCCGGGACAGGGGGAACACTGAAGCTTTCTTT
CDR3 protein: CASSRDRGNTEAFF

J gene: TRBJ2-1
clone size: -
D gene: TRBD2
V gene: TRBV5-1
CDR3 DNA: TGCGCCAGCAGCGGGGCTAGCGGGGGATACAATGAGCAGTTCTTC
CDR3 protein: CASSGASGGYNEQFF

J gene: TRBJ2-7
clone size: -
D gene: -
V gene: TRBV29-1
CDR3 DNA: TGCAGCGTTTGTGATCGGGGAGACGAGCAGTACTTC
CDR3 protein: CSVCDRGDEQYF

J gene: TRBJ1-2
clone size: -
D gene: -
V gene: TRBV19
CDR3 DNA: TGTGCCAGTAGTATTCTCGCAGGGAAGGTATATGGCTACACCTTC
CDR3 protein: CASSILAGKVYGYTF

J gene: TRBJ2-1
clone size: -
D gene: TRBD1
V gene: TRBV7-6
CDR3 DNA: TGTGCCAGCAGCTTATTCGGGACAGGGGGCGATGAGCAGTTCTTC
CDR3 protein: CASSLFGTGGDEQFF

J gene: TRBJ1-1
clone size: few
D gene: -
V gene: TRBV11-2
CDR3 DNA: TGTGCCAGCAGCTTAGAAGGAGGCACTGAAGCTTTCTTT
CDR3 protein: CASSLEGGTEAFF

J gene: TRBJ2-6
clone size: -
D gene: TRBD1
V gene: TRBV4-3
CDR3 DNA: TGCGCCAGCAGCCAGGACAGGGGGGGTTCCTCTGGGGCCAACGTCCTGACTTTC
CDR3 protein: CASSQDRGGSSGANVLTF

J gene: TRBJ1-2
clone size: -
D gene: -
V gene: TRBV7-9
CDR3 DNA: TGTTCCAGCAGCCAATATATGGAGGGCTACACCTTC
CDR3 protein: CSSSQYMEGYTF

J gene: TRBJ2-7
clone size: -
D gene: TRBD1
V gene: TRBV11-2
CDR3 DNA: TGTGCCAGCAGCCTCGGTGGGACAGACAGCTCCTACGAGCAGTACTTC
CDR3 protein: CASSLGGTDSSYEQYF

J gene: TRBJ2-7
clone size: -
D gene: -
V gene: TRBV13
CDR3 DNA: TGTGCCAGCAGCCCCTTCGGGAACTACGAGCAGTACTTC
CDR3 protein: CASSPFGNYEQYF

J gene: TRBJ2-7
clone size: -
D gene: TRBD1
V gene: TRBV10-2
CDR3 DNA: TGCGCCAGCAGTGATTTCCGTGACAGGGTGTCCCACGAGCAGTACTTC
CDR3 protein: CASSDFRDRVSHEQYF

J gene: TRBJ2-3
clone size: -
D gene: TRBD1
V gene: TRBV7-6
CDR3 DNA: TGTGCCAGCAGCTTAAGGACAGGAGACCTCACAGATACGCAGTATTTT
CDR3 protein: CASSLRTGDLTDTQYF

J gene: TRBJ2-7
clone size: few
D gene: TRBD2
V gene: TRBV6-6
CDR3 DNA: TGTGCCAGCAGTTATTCCTCCCCCGGGAGGTCGTACTTC
CDR3 protein: CASSYSSPGRSYF

J gene: TRBJ2-3
clone size: -
D gene: TRBD2
V gene: TRBV7-6
CDR3 DNA: TGTGCCAGCAGTCCGGGGGGGATCCCTGGGGATACGCAGTATTTT
CDR3 protein: CASSPGGIPGDTQYF

J gene: TRBJ2-7
clone size: -
D gene: -
V gene: TRBV10-3
CDR3 DNA: TGTGCACCATCAGTAACGGCAGGGGAGCAGTACTTC
CDR3 protein: CAPSVTAGEQYF

J gene: TRBJ2-7
clone size: once
D gene: TRBD1
V gene: TRBV6-5
CDR3 DNA: TGTGCCAGCAGGACGACAGGGGGCGGCGAGCAGTACTTC
CDR3 protein: CASRTTGGGEQYF

J gene: TRBJ1-2
clone size: -
D gene: TRBD1
V gene: TRBV28
CDR3 DNA: TGTGCCAGCAGACTCCGACAGGGGGATGGCTACACCTTC
CDR3 protein: CASRLRQGDGYTF

J gene: TRBJ1-2
clone size: -
D gene: TRBD1
V gene: TRBV19
CDR3 DNA: TGTGCCAGTAGTATACCAGGGGGTGGCTACACCTTC
CDR3 protein: CASSIPGGGYTF

J gene: TRBJ1-2
clone size: -
D gene: TRBD1
V gene: TRBV5-1
CDR3 DNA: TGCGCCAGCAGCTTGGGACAGGGTAGTCACCATGGCTACACCTTC
CDR3 protein: CASSLGQGSHHGYTF

J gene: TRBJ2-7
clone size: -
D gene: TRBD2
V gene: TRBV7-8
CDR3 DNA: TGTGCCAGCAGCTATATAGGACTAGCGGGAGGAAACGAGCAGTACTTC
CDR3 protein: CASSYIGLAGGNEQYF

J gene: TRBJ2-5
clone size: -
D gene: -
V gene: TRBV28
CDR3 DNA: TGTGCCGTTACCCGGGACACCCAAGAGACCCAGTACTTC
CDR3 protein: CAVTRDTQETQYF

J gene: TRBJ2-5
clone size: few
D gene: TRBD1
V gene: TRBV28
CDR3 DNA: TGTGCCAGCAGTTTCCCGACAGGGGGCTACCAAGAGACCCAGTACTTC
CDR3 protein: CASSFPTGGYQETQYF